This is a list of T cell receptor beta chains from one sample in a study of blood T cell repertoires in COVID-19. Measured with immunoSEQ multiplex PCR; TCRdb has only the in-frame clones, and not every one. Of around 430,000 clones detected, around nine tenths appear once; the ten largest clones hold roughly 10%. The sequenced sample consisted of PBMCs or T cells enriched from blood (not recorded which). The receptors stem from a woman between 50 and 59 years old who had recovered from COVID-19. The CDR3 runs from the conserved cysteine through the conserved F or W. D genes are given only for firm matches. Clone size is not always given. Where it is, it says once, few, many or a class for expanded clones.

>-|TRBJ2-1|TRBV30|TRBD2|14
TGTGCCTGGGGTAGCGGGGGGGCGTACAATGAGCAGTTCTTC
CAWGSGGAYNEQFF
>-|TRBJ1-1|TRBV27|TRBD1|14
TGTGCCAGCAGTTTAAAACAGGGGGGAACTGAAGCTTTCTTT
CASSLKQGGTEAFF
>-|TRBJ1-6|TRBV19|TRBD1|16
TGTGCCAGTAGTATCGAAGGACAGGGGGCATGGTCACCCCTCCACTTT
CASSIEGQGAWSPLHF
>-|TRBJ2-5|TRBV5-1|TRBD2|15
TGCGCCAGCAGTTATTTTGCGGGGGGGGAAGAGACCCAGTACTTC
CASSYFAGGEETQYF
>once|TRBJ1-4|TRBV6-1|TRBD1|16
TGTGCCAGCAGTGAATCCTACAGGGGTGGGTATGAAAAACTGTTTTTT
CASSESYRGGYEKLFF
>-|TRBJ1-2|TRBV30|-|11
TGTGCCTGGAGTCGCGGCTATGGCTACACCTTC
CAWSRGYGYTF
>-|TRBJ1-5|TRBV2|-|13
TGTGCCAGCAGTGGGAGGGGAAGGCAGCCCCAGCATTTT
CASSGRGRQPQHF
>-|TRBJ1-2|TRBV3-1/TRBV3-2|-|13
TGTGCCAGCAGCCAAGGGGGGAGCGGGAGCTACACCTTC
CASSQGGSGSYTF
>-|TRBJ1-2|TRBV27|-|13
TGTGCCAGCAGTTTAGGGAGTTCCTATGGCTACACCTTC
CASSLGSSYGYTF
>-|TRBJ1-4|TRBV19|TRBD1|17
TGTGCCAGTAGTCCCCGGACAGGGGGCTCAACTAATGAAAAACTGTTTTTT
CASSPRTGGSTNEKLFF
>-|TRBJ2-7|TRBV27|TRBD1|14
TGTGCCAGCAGCGGGGACAGCCTCCTCTACGAGCAGTACTTC
CASSGDSLLYEQYF
>-|TRBJ1-1|TRBV30|TRBD1|13
TGTGCCTGGGATCGACAGGGGAACACTGAAGCTTTCTTT
CAWDRQGNTEAFF
>-|TRBJ1-3|TRBV7-8|TRBD1|15
TGTGCCAGCAGCACACCGACAGGGTTTGGAAACACCATATATTTT
CASSTPTGFGNTIYF
>-|TRBJ2-7|TRBV11-3|-|13
TGTGCCAGCAGCTCCTCCGCGAACTACGAGCAGTACTTC
CASSSSANYEQYF
>-|TRBJ1-4|TRBV4-3|TRBD1|14
TGCGCCAGCAGCCTCGGGACAGGGCGTGAAAAACTGTTTTTT
CASSLGTGREKLFF
>-|TRBJ2-1|TRBV14|-|15
TGTGCCAGCAGCAGGACTTTAGTCTTATACAATGAGCAGTTCTTC
CASSRTLVLYNEQFF
>-|TRBJ2-6|TRBV4-2|TRBD1|20
TGTGCCAGCAGCCAAAGAGCCGCGGGACAGGGCCTCTCTGGGGCCAACGTCCTGACTTTC
CASSQRAAGQGLSGANVLTF
>-|TRBJ1-1|TRBV7-9|-|14
TGTGCCAGCAGCTTAGGTCAGGCGCCCACTGAAGCTTTCTTT
CASSLGQAPTEAFF
>-|TRBJ1-6|TRBV6-5|-|13
TGTGCCAGCCGGACAGAAAATAATTCACCCCTCCACTTT
CASRTENNSPLHF
>once|TRBJ1-5|TRBV6-5|TRBD1|15
TGTGCCAGCGGAGCAAGACAGGGGACGGATCAGCCCCAGCATTTT
CASGARQGTDQPQHF
>-|TRBJ1-6|TRBV5-1|TRBD1|15
TGCGCCAGCAGCTTGGATGGGACAGGAAATTCACCCCTCCACTTT
CASSLDGTGNSPLHF
>-|TRBJ2-7|TRBV7-8|-|12
TGTGCCAGCAGCCCGCGCCGGGGATTTCAGTACTTC
CASSPRRGFQYF
>-|TRBJ2-1|TRBV2|TRBD2|13
TGTGCCAGCAGCGAGACTAGCTTCAATGAGCAGTTCTTC
CASSETSFNEQFF
>-|TRBJ1-5|TRBV28|-|16
TGTGCCAGCAGCACCAACCTTCCGCTACCCAATCAGCCCCAGCATTTT
CASSTNLPLPNQPQHF
>-|TRBJ2-1|TRBV7-2|TRBD2|15
TGTGCCAGCAGCTTAGGGCTAGCGGGGTACAATGAGCAGTTCTTC
CASSLGLAGYNEQFF
>-|TRBJ2-1|TRBV24-1|-|12
TGTGCCACCAGTGAGCAAGGGGTTGAGCAGTTCTTC
CATSEQGVEQFF
>-|TRBJ2-1|TRBV6-5|TRBD2|15
TGTGCCAGCATAGGGGAAGCGGGGGCCCCAGGTGAGCAGTTCTTC
CASIGEAGAPGEQFF
>-|TRBJ1-5|TRBV6-1|TRBD1|16
TGTGCCAGCAGTGAAACCGGGACAGGGGGCTATCAGCCCCAGCATTTT
CASSETGTGGYQPQHF